These 8 T cell receptor beta chains were all obtained from the same sample, sequenced in a study of shared clonotypes between healthy human individuals. The assay was immunoSEQ multiplex PCR, and TCRdb's table has in-frame clones only and misses some. The repertoire holds about 680,000 clones, with 72% as singletons. The sequencing input was memory CD4+ T cells sorted from blood. Subset meaning: CD45RA-negative fraction. The receptors were gathered from a woman in her thirties in good health.

The chain is built from TRBV12-1 and TRBJ2-1; the table's TRBD2 call for D was not verified on the DNA. TRBV12-1 is reported as a pseudogene. The CDR3 consists of 14 residues. The CDR3 region has the DNA TGTGCCAGCAGCCATAGGACTAGCGGGGATGAGCAGTTCTTC. It yields the protein CASSHRTSGDEQFF.

CDR3 in amino acids: CASSLRTGTDEQYF. Written as DNA, the CDR3 is TGTGCCAGCAGCCTGAGGACAGGGACCGACGAGCAGTACTTC. The chain is built from TRBV7-2 and TRBJ2-7, with 8 bases matching TRBD1. The CDR3 runs to 14 residues. The V segment lost 5 bases and the J segment 5 bases; nucleotides outside the gene matches: 8. Per the germline V gene, CDR1 is SGHTA and CDR2 is FQGNSA. Based on the CDR3 plus reference TRBV7-2 and TRBJ2-7, the full variable domain is GAGVSQSPSNKVTEKGKDVELRCDPISGHTALYWYRQSLGQGLEFLIYFQGNSAPDKSGLPSDRFSAERTGGSVSTLTIQRTQQEDSAVYLCASSLRTGTDEQYFGPGTRLTVT.

This clone was observed a few times. The genes are TRBV14 and TRBJ1-5; the D gene is possibly TRBD1 (5 bases). Germline V gene lookup returns CDR1 SGHDN and CDR2 FVKESK. The V end was cut by 0 bases, the J end by 2 bases, with 17 bases between. The CDR3 loop spans 18 amino acids. The CDR3 is CASSQDQLGLGGNQPQHF. The CDR3 region has the DNA TGTGCCAGCAGCCAAGATCAATTGGGGCTCGGGGGCAATCAGCCCCAGCATTTT.

V and J are TRBV5-8 and TRBJ2-5; D ambiguous. CDR1 SGHTS and CDR2 YDEGEE come from the germline V gene. With 1 base removed from V and 2 bases from J, the gap between germline ends came to 6 bases. The CDR3 totals 13 residues. The CDR3 coding sequence is TGTGCCAGCAGCTTGTATCCTCAAGAGACCCAGTACTTC. Translation: CASSLYPQETQYF.

This clone showed up just a few times. This chain links TRBV27 with TRBJ1-1; D is perhaps TRBD1 (5 bases). CDR3 length: 13 residues. Germline CDR1 MNHEY, CDR2 SMNVEV (reference sequence). V dropped 6 bases and J dropped 8 bases, with 16 bases sitting between them. The CDR3 region is CASRYQIRAEAFF. The CDR3, as DNA: TGTGCCAGCAGATATCAGATCAGGGCCGAAGCTTTCTTT.

The chain has TRBV6-7 and TRBJ1-2; D unclear. TRBV6-7 qualifies as an ORF whose function is uncertain. The length of the CDR3 is 12 residues. Trimming cost V 10 bases and J 8 bases, with 17 bases left between them. CDR3 DNA sequence: TGTGCCACCCCTGTCACCTTCGGCGGCTACACCTTC. Translation: CATPVTFGGYTF.

This chain connects TRBV2 to TRBJ2-7; 8 bases map to TRBD1. This CDR3 has 14 amino acids. The germline gives CDR1 SNHLY, CDR2 FYNNEI. J gave up 6 bases and V 3 bases, and 7 bases lay outside the gene matches. The CDR3 is CASSDRGHRVEQYF. CDR3 coding DNA: TGTGCCAGCAGTGACAGGGGGCATAGAGTCGAGCAGTACTTC.

The V call is TRBV19, the J call TRBJ2-4, with D possibly being TRBD1 or TRBD2 (6 bases each). V lost 10 bases to trimming and J lost 3 bases, with 13 bases between them. The CDR3 totals 13 residues. CDR1 and CDR2 (germline): LNHDA, SQIVND (reference sequence). The CDR3 is CATREGGKNIQYF. CDR3 sequence (DNA): TGTGCCACTCGAGAGGGGGGCAAAAACATTCAGTACTTC.